The next 19 T cell receptor beta chains were all read from a single sample in a study of cytomegalovirus exposure and HLA in healthy donors. This PCR relied on a set of 60 Vbeta primers and 13 Jbeta primers. Generated by immunoSEQ multiplex PCR, the TCRdb table keeps only in-frame clones and is missing some. This table has about 160,000 clones, 68% appearing once. Sequenced sample: PBMCs. The receptors here all came from a woman under 30 in good health and CMV-seropositive.

This chain uses TRBV28 with TRBJ2-2; D is possibly TRBD2 (6 bases). V gave up 8 bases and J gave up 6 bases, with 19 bases separating them. This CDR3 has 15 residues. CDR1 is MDHEN, CDR2 SYDVKM, per germline. CDR3 region: CASRSGTGEAGELFF. CDR3 in DNA: TGTGCCAGCCGCTCCGGAACGGGAGAGGCCGGGGAGCTGTTTTTT. The variable domain in full, completed from reference TRBV28 and TRBJ2-2, reads DVKVTQSSRYLVKRTGEKVFLECVQDMDHENMFWYRQDPGLGLRLIYFSYDVKMKEKGDIPEGYSVSREKKERFSLILESASTNQTSMYLCASRSGTGEAGELFFGEGSRLTVL.

Only a few counts were recorded for this clone. The chain is built from TRBV19 and TRBJ1-3, with a tentative D call TRBD1 (5 bases). The germline V gene has CDR1 LNHDA and CDR2 SQIVND (reference sequence). The CDR3 is 11 residues long. V gave up 8 bases and J gave up 7 bases, with 9 bases separating them. The CDR3 sequence is CASAGPNTIYF. Written as DNA, the CDR3 is TGTGCCAGTGCGGGGCCCAACACCATATATTTT.

V usage is TRBV27 and J usage is TRBJ2-3, with D unclear. Germline loops: CDR1 MNHEY, CDR2 SMNVEV (reference sequence). The CDR3 has 13 residues. Deletions cut 0 bases from V and 3 bases from J, with 4 bases between. The CDR3 DNA reads as TGTGCCAGCAGTTTATCGCGTACAGATACGCAGTATTTT. It yields the protein CASSLSRTDTQYF.

J is TRBJ2-1 and V is TRBV7-2; no clear D gene. Germline V gives CDR1 SGHTA, CDR2 FQGNSA. The CDR3 sequence is 15 residues long. V lost 2 bases and J lost 0, with 8 bases in between. CDR3 in DNA: TGTGCCAGCAGCTTATACCCTAGCTCCTACAATGAGCAGTTCTTC. Translated: CASSLYPSSYNEQFF.

As for this clone: The junction does not match germline at one end; this may be a read error. V and J are TRBV7-9 and TRBJ2-7; D remains ambiguous. The germline gives CDR1 SEHNR, CDR2 FQNEAQ (reference sequence). This CDR3 has 12 amino acids. In nucleotides, the CDR3 is TGTTCCAGCAGCTCGTTATCCTACGAGCAGTACTTC. Translation: CSSSSLSYEQYF. Variable domain in full (rest from reference TRBV7-9 and TRBJ2-7): DTGVSQNPRHKITKRGQNVTFRCDPISEHNRLYWYRQTLGQGPEFLTYFQNEAQLEKSRLLSDRFSAERPKGSFSTLEIQRTEQGDSAMYLCSSSSLSYEQYFGPGTRLTVT.

The chain combines TRBV4-1 with TRBJ2-5, with D perhaps matching TRBD2 (5 bases). The length of the CDR3 is 16 residues. V lost 0 bases and J 6 bases, leaving 17 bases between the germline ends. CDR1 and CDR2 (germline): MGHRA, YSYEKL. The CDR3 region has the DNA TGCGCCAGCAGCCAAGAGAACCTTATAGCGATGAAGACCCAGTACTTC. Residues: CASSQENLIAMKTQYF.

This clone was observed a few times. This chain joins TRBV5-1 and TRBJ2-6; 7 bases are shared with TRBD1. Germline V gene lookup returns CDR1 SGHRS and CDR2 YFSETQ. Losses at the gene ends were 8 bases for V and 0 bases for J; bases not matched to a gene: 8. There are 16 residues in the CDR3. CDR3 in amino acids: CASDPGQISGANVLTF. CDR3 nucleotide sequence: TGCGCCAGTGACCCGGGACAGATCTCTGGGGCCAACGTCCTGACTTTC.

This clone was detected only once. J is TRBJ2-6 and V is TRBV30; TRBD2 is a possible D gene (5 bases). The CDR3 spans 19 residues. The V gene lost 4 bases and the J gene lost 0 bases, with 22 bases spanning the gap. The germline CDR1 and CDR2 sequences are GTSNPN and SVGIG (reference sequence). CDR3 in amino acids: CAWTPRYGSRFSGANVLTF. CDR3 sequence (DNA): TGTGCCTGGACCCCACGGTATGGGAGTCGATTCTCTGGGGCCAACGTCCTGACTTTC.

A note on this clone: The junction departs from the called germline gene at one end, perhaps through a read error. This chain links TRBV30 with TRBJ2-1; D perhaps matches TRBD2 (7 bases). The germline V gene has CDR1 GTSNPN and CDR2 SVGIG (reference sequence). This CDR3 is built from 13 residues. The CDR3 sequence: CAWSRGAYNEQLF. The CDR3 bases are TGTGCCTGGAGTCGGGGGGCCTACAATGAGCAGCTCTTC. Based on the CDR3 plus reference TRBV30 and TRBJ2-1, the full variable domain is SQTIHQWPATLVQPVGSPLSLECTVEGTSNPNLYWYRQAAGRGLQLLFYSVGIGQISSEVPQNLSASRPQDRQFILSSKKLLLSDSGFYLCAWSRGAYNEQLFGPGTRLTVL.

The V gene is TRBV9, the J gene TRBJ2-1; possible D gene TRBD2, 6 bases. The V end lost 2 bases, the J end lost 0 bases, and 9 bases lay between the germline ends. This CDR3 has 15 residues. The germline gives CDR1 SGDLS, CDR2 YYNGEE. The CDR3 DNA is TGTGCCAGCAGCGTGTACGGGAGCTCCTACAATGAGCAGTTCTTC. This translates into CASSVYGSSYNEQFF.

CDR3 DNA: TGTGCCAGCGTGGGGGACAGTAATAATTCACCCCTCCACTTT. Translating it yields CASVGDSNNSPLHF. The V and J genes are TRBV4-2 and TRBJ1-6; 7 bases are shared with TRBD1. The CDR3 loop spans 14 amino acids. From germline, CDR1 is LGHNA and CDR2 YNFKEQ. The trim removed 8 bases at V and 5 bases at J, leaving 6 bases unmatched.

The chain combines TRBV5-1 with TRBJ1-2; the match to TRBD1 covers 8 bases. The germline gives CDR1 SGHRS, CDR2 YFSETQ. The CDR3 loop spans 15 amino acids. V shed 0 bases, J shed 3 bases, and the junction held 4 bases outside the gene matches. The CDR3 loop reads CASSLVGQGHYGYTF. CDR3 bases: TGCGCCAGCAGCTTGGTCGGACAGGGACACTATGGCTACACCTTC.

Comments on this clone: A junction end diverges from the germline sequence, so it may reflect a read error. J is TRBJ1-2 and V is TRBV5-4, with D possibly matching TRBD1 (5 bases). The CDR3 is made up of 13 amino acids. Germline lookup yields CDR1 SGHNT and CDR2 YYREEE (reference sequence). The CDR3 region has the DNA TGTGCCAGCAGCTTGGACAGGACGCCATCCCTAAAGTTC. It codes for CASSLDRTPSLKF.

V is TRBV2 and J is TRBJ2-2; possibly TRBD2 for D (5 bases). This CDR3 has 15 amino acids. Per the germline V gene, CDR1 is SNHLY and CDR2 is FYNNEI. Trimming cost V 7 bases and J 4 bases, with 16 bases left between them. In DNA form, the CDR3 reads TGTGCCAGCACGGTTACTAGAGGGAGCACCGGGGAGCTGTTTTTT. Translated, it gives CASTVTRGSTGELFF.

The rearrangement links TRBV4-3 to TRBJ2-7; TRBD2 matches at 11 bases. CDR1 and CDR2 (germline): LGHNA, YSLEER. This CDR3 has 15 residues. Unmatched junction bases numbered 3, after V lost 5 bases and J lost 0 bases. In DNA form, the CDR3 reads TGCGCCAGCAGCTCCGGACTAGCGGGCTCCTACGAGCAGTACTTC. Its protein is CASSSGLAGSYEQYF.

This clone was observed a few times. The rearrangement links TRBV6-5 to TRBJ1-2; weak D call: TRBD1 (6 bases). The CDR3 extends over 15 amino acids. The germline V gene has CDR1 MNHEY and CDR2 SVGAGI. V was cut by 7 bases and J by 5 bases, with 20 bases left in between. CDR3 nucleotide sequence: TGTGCCAGCACCCCTCAGTCAGGGGCAGGGTATGGCTACACCTTC. Its translation is CASTPQSGAGYGYTF.

V is TRBV4-2 and J is TRBJ1-6; 10 positions match TRBD1. Germline CDR1 and CDR2: LGHNA and YNFKEQ. The CDR3 runs 14 residues. Losses at the gene ends were 8 bases for V and 8 bases for J; bases not matched to a gene: 6. The CDR3 coding sequence is TGTGCCAGCCGTTCCGGGACAGGGGATTCACCCCTCCACTTT. Translated, it gives CASRSGTGDSPLHF.

The chain is built from TRBV5-1 and TRBJ1-1; D is unclear. Germline V CDR1 and CDR2: SGHRS, YFSETQ. V was shortened by 5 bases and J by 1 base, with 18 bases between the two germline ends. The CDR3 covers 16 residues. The CDR3: CASRAATLTSNTEAFF. DNA of the CDR3: TGCGCCAGCAGAGCGGCCACCCTCACTTCGAACACTGAAGCTTTCTTT. Combining the CDR3 with reference TRBV5-1 and TRBJ1-1 gives the whole variable domain KAGVTQTPRYLIKTRGQQVTLSCSPISGHRSVSWYQQTPGQGLQFLFEYFSETQRNKGNFPGRFSGRQFSNSRSEMNVSTLELGDSALYLCASRAATLTSNTEAFFGQGTRLTVV.

The genes are TRBV9 and TRBJ2-3; no clear D. Germline values: CDR1 SGDLS, CDR2 YYNGEE. The CDR3 contains 12 residues. V lost 4 bases to trimming and J lost 6 bases, with 9 bases between them. Here the CDR3 DNA reads TGTGCCAGCAGCCCAAATGGCGATACGCAGTATTTT. This sequence encodes CASSPNGDTQYF.